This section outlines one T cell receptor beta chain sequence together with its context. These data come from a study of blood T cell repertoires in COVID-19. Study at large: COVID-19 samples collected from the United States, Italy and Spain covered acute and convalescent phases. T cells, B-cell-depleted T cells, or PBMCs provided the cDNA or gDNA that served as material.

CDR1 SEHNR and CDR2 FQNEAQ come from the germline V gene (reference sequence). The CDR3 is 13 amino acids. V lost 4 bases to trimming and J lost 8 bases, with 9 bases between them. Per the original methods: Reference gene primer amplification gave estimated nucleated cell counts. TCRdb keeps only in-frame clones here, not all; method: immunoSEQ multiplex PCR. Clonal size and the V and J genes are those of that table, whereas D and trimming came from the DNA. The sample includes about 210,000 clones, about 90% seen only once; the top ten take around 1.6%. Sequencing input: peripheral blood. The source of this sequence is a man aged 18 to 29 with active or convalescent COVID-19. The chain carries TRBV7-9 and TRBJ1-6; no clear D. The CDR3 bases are TGTGCCAGCAGCTCCTACGGGGATTCACCCCTCCACTTT. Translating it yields CASSSYGDSPLHF.